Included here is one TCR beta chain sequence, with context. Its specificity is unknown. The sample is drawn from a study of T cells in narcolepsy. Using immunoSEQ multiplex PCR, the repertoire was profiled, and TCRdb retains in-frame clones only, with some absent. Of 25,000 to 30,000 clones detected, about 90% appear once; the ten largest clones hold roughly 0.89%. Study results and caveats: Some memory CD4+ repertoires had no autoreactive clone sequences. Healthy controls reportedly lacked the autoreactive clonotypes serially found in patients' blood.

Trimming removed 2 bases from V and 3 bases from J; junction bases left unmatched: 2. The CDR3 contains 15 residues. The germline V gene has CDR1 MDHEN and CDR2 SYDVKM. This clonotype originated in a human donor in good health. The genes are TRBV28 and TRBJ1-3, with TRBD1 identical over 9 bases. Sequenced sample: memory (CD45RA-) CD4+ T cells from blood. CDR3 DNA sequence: TGTGCCAGCAGTTTAACAGGGGGCAGTGGAAACACCATATATTTT. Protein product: CASSLTGGSGNTIYF.